This T cell receptor (beta chain) was sequenced in a study of neoadjuvant anti-PD-1 for oral cavity cancer. Six replicates per PBMC sample, mostly from 480 ng of genomic DNA. Libraries were prepared by immunoSEQ multiplex PCR; TCRdb keeps only in-frame clonotypes and omits some of them. The data show 16,000 or so clones, under 75% seen once. Looked up from germline, CDR1 is MNHEY and CDR2 is SVGAGI. This CDR3 comprises 14 residues. Unmatched junction bases numbered 4, after V lost 2 bases and J lost 5 bases. Patients had HPV-negative, locally advanced oral cavity squamous cell carcinoma. The TCR sequence derives from a person aged 40 to 85 with oral cavity squamous cell carcinoma. The chain combines TRBV6-5 with TRBJ1-1; 8 nucleotides match TRBD1. The sequencing here drew on PBMCs, taken before nivolumab (anti-PD-1) treatment. The CDR3 sequence is CASSYARGRTEAFF. The CDR3 DNA follows: TGTGCCAGCAGTTACGCCAGGGGGCGTACTGAAGCTTTCTTT.